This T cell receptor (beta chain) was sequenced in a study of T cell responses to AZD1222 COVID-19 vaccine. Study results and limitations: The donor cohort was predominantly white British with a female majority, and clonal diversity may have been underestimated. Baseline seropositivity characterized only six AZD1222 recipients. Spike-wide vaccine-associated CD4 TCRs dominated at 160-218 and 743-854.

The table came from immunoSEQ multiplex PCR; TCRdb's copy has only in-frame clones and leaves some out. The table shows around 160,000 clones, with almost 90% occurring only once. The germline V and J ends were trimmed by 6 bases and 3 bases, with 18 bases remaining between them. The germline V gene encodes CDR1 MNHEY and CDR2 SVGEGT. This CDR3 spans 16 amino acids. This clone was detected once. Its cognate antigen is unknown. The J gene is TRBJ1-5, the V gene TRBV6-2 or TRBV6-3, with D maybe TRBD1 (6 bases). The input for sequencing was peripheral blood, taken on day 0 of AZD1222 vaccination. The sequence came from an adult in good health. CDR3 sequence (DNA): TGTGCCAGCAGCCCGGGACACCTTACCCTCAATCAGCCCCAGCATTTT. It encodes CASSPGHLTLNQPQHF.